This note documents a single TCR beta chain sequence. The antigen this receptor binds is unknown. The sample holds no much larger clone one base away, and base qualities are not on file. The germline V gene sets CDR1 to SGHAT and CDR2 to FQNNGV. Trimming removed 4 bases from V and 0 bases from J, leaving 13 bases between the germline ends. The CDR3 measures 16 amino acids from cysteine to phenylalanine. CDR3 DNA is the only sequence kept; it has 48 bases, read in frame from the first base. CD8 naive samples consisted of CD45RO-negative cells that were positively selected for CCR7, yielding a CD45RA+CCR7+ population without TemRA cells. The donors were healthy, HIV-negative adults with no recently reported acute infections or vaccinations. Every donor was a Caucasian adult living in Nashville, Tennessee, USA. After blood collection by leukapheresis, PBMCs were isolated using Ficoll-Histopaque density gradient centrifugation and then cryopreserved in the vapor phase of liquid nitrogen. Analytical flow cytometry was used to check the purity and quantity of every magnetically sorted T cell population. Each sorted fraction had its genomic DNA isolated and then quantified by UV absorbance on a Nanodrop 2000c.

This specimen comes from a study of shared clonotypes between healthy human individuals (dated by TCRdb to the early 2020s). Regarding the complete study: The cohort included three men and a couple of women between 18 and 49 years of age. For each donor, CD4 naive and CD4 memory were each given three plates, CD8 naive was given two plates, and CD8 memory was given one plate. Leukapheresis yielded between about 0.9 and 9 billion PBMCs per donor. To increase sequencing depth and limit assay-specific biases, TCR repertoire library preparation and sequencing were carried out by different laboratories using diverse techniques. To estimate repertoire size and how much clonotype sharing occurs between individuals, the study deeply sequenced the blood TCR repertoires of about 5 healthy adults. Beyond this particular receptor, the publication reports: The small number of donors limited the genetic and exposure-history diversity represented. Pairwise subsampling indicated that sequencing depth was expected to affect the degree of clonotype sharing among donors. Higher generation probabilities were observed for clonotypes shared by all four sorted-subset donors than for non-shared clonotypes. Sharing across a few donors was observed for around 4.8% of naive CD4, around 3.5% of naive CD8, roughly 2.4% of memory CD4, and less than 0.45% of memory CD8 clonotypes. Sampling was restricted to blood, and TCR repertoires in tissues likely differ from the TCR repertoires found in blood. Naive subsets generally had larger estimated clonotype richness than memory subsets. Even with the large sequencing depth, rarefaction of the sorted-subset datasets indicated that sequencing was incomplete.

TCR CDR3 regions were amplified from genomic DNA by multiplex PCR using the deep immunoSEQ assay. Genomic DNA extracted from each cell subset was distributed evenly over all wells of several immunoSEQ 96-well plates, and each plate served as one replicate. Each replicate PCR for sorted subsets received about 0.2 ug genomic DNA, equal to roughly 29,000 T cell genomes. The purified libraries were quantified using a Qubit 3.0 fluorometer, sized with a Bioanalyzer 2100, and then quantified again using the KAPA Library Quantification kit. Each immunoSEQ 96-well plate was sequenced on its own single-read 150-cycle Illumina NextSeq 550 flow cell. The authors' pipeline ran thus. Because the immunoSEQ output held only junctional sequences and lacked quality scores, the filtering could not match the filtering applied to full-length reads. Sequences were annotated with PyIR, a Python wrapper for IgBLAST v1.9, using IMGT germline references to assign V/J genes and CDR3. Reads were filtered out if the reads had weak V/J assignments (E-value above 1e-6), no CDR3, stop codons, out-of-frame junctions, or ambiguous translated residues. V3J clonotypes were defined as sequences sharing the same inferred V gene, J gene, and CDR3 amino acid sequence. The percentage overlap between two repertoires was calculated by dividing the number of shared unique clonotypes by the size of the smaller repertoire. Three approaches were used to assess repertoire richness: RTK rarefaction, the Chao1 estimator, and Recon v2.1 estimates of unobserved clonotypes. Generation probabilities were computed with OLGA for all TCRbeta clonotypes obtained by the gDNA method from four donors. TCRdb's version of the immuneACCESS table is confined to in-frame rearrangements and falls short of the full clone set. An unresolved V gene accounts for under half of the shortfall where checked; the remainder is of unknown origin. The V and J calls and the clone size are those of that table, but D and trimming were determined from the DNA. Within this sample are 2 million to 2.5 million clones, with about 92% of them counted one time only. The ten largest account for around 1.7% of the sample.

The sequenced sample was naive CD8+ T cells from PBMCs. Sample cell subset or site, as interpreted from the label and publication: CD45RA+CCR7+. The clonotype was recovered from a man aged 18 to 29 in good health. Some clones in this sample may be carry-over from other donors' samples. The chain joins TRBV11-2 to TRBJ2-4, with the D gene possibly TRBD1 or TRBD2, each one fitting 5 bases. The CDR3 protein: CASSSGTTLAKNIQYF. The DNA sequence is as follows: TGTGCCAGCAGCTCCGGGACGACCCTAGCCAAAAACATTCAGTACTTC. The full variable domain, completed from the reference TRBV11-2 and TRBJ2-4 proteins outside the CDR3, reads EAGVAQSPRYKIIEKRQSVAFWCNPISGHATLYWYQQILGQGPKLLIQFQNNGVVDDSQLPKDRFSAERLKGVDSTLKIQPAKLEDSAVYLCASSSGTTLAKNIQYFGAGTRLSVL.